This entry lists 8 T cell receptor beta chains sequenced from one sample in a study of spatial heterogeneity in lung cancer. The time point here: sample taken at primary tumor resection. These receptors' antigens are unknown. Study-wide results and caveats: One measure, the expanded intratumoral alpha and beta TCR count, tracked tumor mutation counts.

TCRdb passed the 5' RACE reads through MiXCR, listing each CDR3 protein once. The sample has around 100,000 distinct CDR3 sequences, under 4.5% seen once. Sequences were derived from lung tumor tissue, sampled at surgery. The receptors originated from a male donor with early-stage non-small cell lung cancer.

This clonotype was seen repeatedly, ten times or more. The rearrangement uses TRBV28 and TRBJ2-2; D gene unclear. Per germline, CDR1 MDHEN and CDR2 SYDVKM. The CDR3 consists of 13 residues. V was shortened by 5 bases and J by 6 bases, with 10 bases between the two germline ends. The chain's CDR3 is CASSRYSAGELFF. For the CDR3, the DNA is TGTGCCAGCAGTCGGTATTCCGCCGGGGAGCTGTTTTTT.

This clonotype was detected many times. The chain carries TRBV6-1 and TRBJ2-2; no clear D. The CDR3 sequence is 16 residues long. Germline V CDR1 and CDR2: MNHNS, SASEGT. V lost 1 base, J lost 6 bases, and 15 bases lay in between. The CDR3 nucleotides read TGTGCCAGCAGTGAAGGGGTTCGGAAAGGCCCCGGGGAGCTGTTTTTT. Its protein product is CASSEGVRKGPGELFF.

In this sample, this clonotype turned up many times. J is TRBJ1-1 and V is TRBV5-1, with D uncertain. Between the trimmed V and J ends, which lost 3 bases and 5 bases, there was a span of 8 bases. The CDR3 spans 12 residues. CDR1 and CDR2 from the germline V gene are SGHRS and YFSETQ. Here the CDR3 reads CASSSPGTEAFF. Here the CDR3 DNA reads TGCGCCAGCAGCTCTCCGGGGACTGAAGCTTTCTTT.

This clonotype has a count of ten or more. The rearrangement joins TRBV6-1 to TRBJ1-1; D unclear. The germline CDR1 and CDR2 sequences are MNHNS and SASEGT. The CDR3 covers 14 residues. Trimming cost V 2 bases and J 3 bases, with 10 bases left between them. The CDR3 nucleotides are TGTGCCAGCAGTGAACCCGACCGATACACTGAAGCTTTCTTT. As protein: CASSEPDRYTEAFF.

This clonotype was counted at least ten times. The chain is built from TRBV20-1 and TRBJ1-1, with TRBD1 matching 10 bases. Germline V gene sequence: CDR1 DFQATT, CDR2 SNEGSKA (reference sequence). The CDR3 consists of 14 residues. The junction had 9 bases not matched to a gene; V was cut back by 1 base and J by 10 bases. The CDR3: CSARVLDRGLIAFF. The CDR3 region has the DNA TGCAGTGCTAGAGTCCTTGACAGGGGGCTCATAGCTTTCTTT.

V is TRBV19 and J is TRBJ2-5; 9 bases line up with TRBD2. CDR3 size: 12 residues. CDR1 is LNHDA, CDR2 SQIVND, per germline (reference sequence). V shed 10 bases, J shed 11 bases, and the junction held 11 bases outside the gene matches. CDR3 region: CATRAGAGGQYF. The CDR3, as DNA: TGTGCCACCAGAGCTGGAGCGGGAGGACAGTACTTC.

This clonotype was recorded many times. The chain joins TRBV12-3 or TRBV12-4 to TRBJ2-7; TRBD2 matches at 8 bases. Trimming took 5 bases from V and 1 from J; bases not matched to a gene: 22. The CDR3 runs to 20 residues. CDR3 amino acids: CASSPSNGFAVAGSSYEQYF. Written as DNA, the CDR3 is TGTGCCAGCAGTCCGAGCAACGGGTTCGCGGTAGCGGGATCTTCCTACGAGCAGTACTTC.

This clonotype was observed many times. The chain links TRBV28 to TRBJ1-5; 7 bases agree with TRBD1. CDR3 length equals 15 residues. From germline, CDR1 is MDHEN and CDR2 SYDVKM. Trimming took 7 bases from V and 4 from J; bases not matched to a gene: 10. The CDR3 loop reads CASTHRGKGNQPQHF. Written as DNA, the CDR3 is TGTGCCAGCACACACAGGGGAAAAGGTAATCAGCCCCAGCATTTT.